This T cell receptor (beta chain) was sequenced during a study of blood T cells in healthy people across ages. Study outcomes and limitations: TCR beta diversity, measured per million T cells, fell in a roughly linear way with age.

Germline CDR1 and CDR2: SGHTA and FQGNSA. The CDR3 covers 15 residues. The V and J ends lost 5 bases and 0 bases respectively, with 13 bases between them. On this clonotype itself: Its target is not known.

Donation came from healthy Caucasian individuals in Russia who were aged 6 to 90. Isolation of PBMCs gave at least 6.5 million cells per sample. The use of a sample-barcoded 5' primer and a J-beta primer mix characterized a second PCR of roughly 6 to 11 cycles. Every cDNA molecule bore a tag from a template-switch adaptor containing 12 random nucleotides. In TCRdb, the 5' RACE reads were re-called with MiXCR into one record per CDR3 protein. Of 700,000 or so distinct CDR3 sequences listed, over 40% are singletons. The sequenced sample was blood. The receptor was derived from a man aged 80 or over in good health. The chain couples TRBV7-2 to TRBJ1-1; D is unresolved. The CDR3 loop reads CASSPATPVNTEAFF. The CDR3 DNA sequence: TGTGCCAGCAGCCCAGCCACACCGGTGAACACTGAAGCTTTCTTT.